This TCR beta chain was found in a study of Graves' ophthalmopathy and Graves' hyperthyroidism. This clonotype turned up a few times. With V trimmed by 6 bases and J by 0 bases, 10 bases remained unmatched. Germline CDR1 and CDR2: DFQATT and SNEGSKA (reference sequence). The CDR3 is 15 amino acids. The authors amplified TCR beta CDR3 regions, and they did so from RNA transcripts for repertoire sequencing. First-round RT-PCR employed HTBI primers, with a second-round multiplex PCR after it. TCRdb used MiXCR to reprocess the multiplex PCR reads, holding one entry per CDR3 protein. The sample includes roughly 700,000 distinct CDR3 sequences, 40% of them seen just once. CAS ≥3, NOSPECS ≥4, moderate-to-severe activity and duration under 3 months marked donors with ophthalmopathy. Clinicians diagnosed using symptoms, serum thyroxine, TRAb, thyroid ultrasound and orbital computed tomography.

The rearrangement joins TRBV20-1 to TRBJ2-7; 8 bases line up with TRBD2. The sequence derives from an adult man with Graves' ophthalmopathy. Sequencing was performed on peripheral blood. CDR3 loop: CSADSGGSSSYEQYF. CDR3 DNA sequence: TGCAGTGCCGACTCGGGAGGGTCTAGCTCCTACGAGCAGTACTTC.